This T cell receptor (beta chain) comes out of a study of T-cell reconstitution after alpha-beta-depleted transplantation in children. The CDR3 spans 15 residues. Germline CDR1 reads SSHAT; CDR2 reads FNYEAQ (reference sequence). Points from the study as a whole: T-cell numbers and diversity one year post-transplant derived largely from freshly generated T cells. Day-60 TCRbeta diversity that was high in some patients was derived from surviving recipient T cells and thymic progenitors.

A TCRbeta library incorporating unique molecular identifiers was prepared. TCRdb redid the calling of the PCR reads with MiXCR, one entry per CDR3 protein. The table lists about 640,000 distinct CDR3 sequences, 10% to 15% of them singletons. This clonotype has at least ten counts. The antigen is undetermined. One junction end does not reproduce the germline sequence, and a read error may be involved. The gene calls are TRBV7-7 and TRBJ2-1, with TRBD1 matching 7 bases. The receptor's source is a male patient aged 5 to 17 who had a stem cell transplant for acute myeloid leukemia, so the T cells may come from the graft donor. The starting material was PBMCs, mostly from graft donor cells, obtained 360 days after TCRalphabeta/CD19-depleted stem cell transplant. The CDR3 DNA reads TGTGCTAGCAGCTTAGAGGGGGCATCCTACAATGAGCAGTTCTTC. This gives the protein CASSLEGASYNEQFF.